What follows describes a single TCR beta chain. Its target antigen remains unknown. No clone much larger than this one lies a single base away; base qualities are absent. The data are from a study of blood T cells in healthy people across ages (dated by TCRdb to 2015 to 2017). For the wider study: In model experiments, template switching captured roughly one uniquely barcoded TCR beta cDNA molecule for every two T cells. To track age-related changes in TCR beta repertoire diversity, the study relied on deep sequencing normalized with unique cDNA molecular identifiers. Donors were grouped into four age groups: young (average 16 years), middle-aged (about 40), aged (62) and long-lived (about 90). The study analyzed two additional independent replicas of 1 million unique cDNA reads from the same blood draw for two donors, one aged 18 to 30 and one aged 80 or older.

On the study overall, not on this receptor specifically: Observed TCR beta diversity per million T cells fell roughly linearly with age, and a significant reduction was already apparent by age roughly 40. Estimates of total diversity based on one million sequenced T cells were regarded as lower bounds and as underestimates. Because profiling used bulk unsorted PBMCs, naive and antigen-experienced compartments could not be compared conclusively. The percentage of naive T cells measured by flow cytometry correlated strongly with observed TCR beta diversity. Compared with the aged group, the long-lived group had more naive CD4+ T cells, fewer expanded clones and increased TCR diversity, a pattern suggesting age selection. Donor CMV infection status was unknown, potentially confounding age-related changes in expanded clonotypes.

The roughly 39 donors, aged about 6 to 95 years, were systemically healthy Caucasian individuals from Russia. Each donor gave around 9.8 milliliters of peripheral blood, collected into EDTA-treated Vacutainer tubes. Ficoll-Paque density-gradient centrifugation was used to isolate PBMCs, with at least 6.5 million obtained per sample. Trizol reagent was used to extract total RNA from the PBMCs, yielding at least 6 micrograms per sample. For every donor, flow cytometry on a PBMC aliquot measured the percentage of naive CD45RAhigh/CD27high T cells. The library relied on 5' RACE. Sequencing took place on an Illumina HiSeq 2500. A second PCR of about 6 to 11 cycles was run with a J-beta primer mix and a sample-barcoded 5' primer. A template-switch 5' adaptor carrying 12 random nucleotides introduced a unique molecular identifier onto each TCR beta cDNA molecule. At least 3 million CDR3-containing paired-end reads were obtained from each sample. The Mint cDNA synthesis kit, primed by a TRBC-specific oligonucleotide, was used to synthesize first-strand cDNA from all RNA. Following uracil-DNA glycosylase treatment, all cDNA underwent a first 18-cycle PCR with the universal primers M1SS and BC2_uni_R. The paper's data handling went like this. For normalization, 1 million high-quality reads were randomly selected from each sample, with every read carrying a distinct molecular identifier. Instead of being binned into consensus sequences, reads with shared molecular identifiers were discarded. MiTCR, run with a Q25 quality threshold and the strictest error-elimination algorithm, handled CDR3 identification, clonotype clustering and error correction. A nonparametric unseen species model with Euler transformation was used to estimate a lower bound on total TCR beta diversity. TCRdb reworked the public reads: Q25 trimming with fastp, MiXCR clone assembly, productive beta chains retained. Each entry is one CDR3 protein sequence, shown with its most common DNA and genes. The V and J calls shown here were made by TCRdb, not taken from the authors' results. Across this sample there are over 750,000 distinct CDR3 sequences, with 25% seen only once. 9.4% of the sample is taken by the ten largest.

This sample was also put to use in a study of T cells of mothers and their children. The other study reports the following: Nine systemically healthy Caucasian individuals, comprising three mothers and their six children, were included as donors. cDNA synthesis used all of the extracted RNA, with around 1.6 ug of RNA in each 15 ul reaction. In the second PCR, the M1S primer added sample barcodes and 2-4 random nucleotides. Each mother yielded over 8.5 million TCR beta CDR3 reads and each child 2.5 million to 3 million reads. Thymic selection similarly shapes TCR recombination output in related and unrelated pairs, with minor effect from inherited differences. Normalized repertoire overlap was always slightly but never significantly higher in related than unrelated mother-child pairs. No persistent microchimeric T cell clones were detected, at a sensitivity of about 100 clones per million clonotypes. Deep NGS was used in the study to compare the TCR beta repertoires of mothers and children and to look for features that separate related mother-child pairs from unrelated individuals. The mean age was about 38 +/- 4 years for the mothers and roughly 11 +/- 4 years for the children. After adapters were ligated using NEBNext reagents, the libraries underwent 100+100 nt paired-end sequencing on an Illumina HiSeq 2000. To prevent cross-contamination, the mother and child libraries were prepared one month apart and sequenced in separate runs. For each donor, somewhere between roughly 450,000 and 2,100,000 distinct TCR beta clonotypes were identified. Naive TCR beta clonotypes were estimated from low-frequency clonotypes matched to each donor's FACS-determined naive share, without sorting.

The TCR sequence derives from a boy between 10 and 17 years old in good health. Sequenced: blood.

The CDR3 region has the sequence CASSLVLLAGENNEQFF. The base sequence is TGTGCCAGCAGCTTAGTGCTGCTAGCGGGAGAAAACAATGAGCAGTTCTTC. Recombination joined TRBV7-6 with TRBJ2-1, and TRBD2 matches 10 of the central bases. V has 1 base trimmed and J has 5 bases trimmed; junction bases matching no gene number 8. The CDR3 starts with the cysteine, ends with the phenylalanine, and has 17 residues. Kept here is only the CDR3 DNA, which spans 51 bases and is read in frame from base 1. Based on the germline V gene, the CDR1 and CDR2 sequences are SGHVS and FNYEAQ.